The clone carrying this T cell receptor beta chain was observed a handful of times. What it recognizes is unknown. This record comes from a study of response to subunit inactivated influenza vaccine. Study outcomes and limitations: The authors offered the suggestion that each seasonal influenza vaccination recruits few new T cells.

TCRdb itself ran the RT-PCR reads through MiXCR, one entry per CDR3 protein. Seen here are more than 200,000 distinct CDR3 sequences, 12% observed once, and the top ten hold about 8%. V was trimmed by 7 bases and J by 6 bases, leaving 14 bases between them. Germline V CDR1 and CDR2: KGHSH, LQKENI. The CDR3 has 13 amino acids. The sample in question was non-naive T cells sorted from PBMCs, obtained roughly 15 days before vaccination. This rearrangement joins TRBV18 to TRBJ2-3; the D is unclear. The receptor's source is a man between 50 and 59 years old who received an inactivated influenza vaccine. This CDR3 is CASLGGLFDTQYF. The CDR3 DNA follows: TGTGCCAGCTTAGGTGGATTGTTTGATACGCAGTATTTT.